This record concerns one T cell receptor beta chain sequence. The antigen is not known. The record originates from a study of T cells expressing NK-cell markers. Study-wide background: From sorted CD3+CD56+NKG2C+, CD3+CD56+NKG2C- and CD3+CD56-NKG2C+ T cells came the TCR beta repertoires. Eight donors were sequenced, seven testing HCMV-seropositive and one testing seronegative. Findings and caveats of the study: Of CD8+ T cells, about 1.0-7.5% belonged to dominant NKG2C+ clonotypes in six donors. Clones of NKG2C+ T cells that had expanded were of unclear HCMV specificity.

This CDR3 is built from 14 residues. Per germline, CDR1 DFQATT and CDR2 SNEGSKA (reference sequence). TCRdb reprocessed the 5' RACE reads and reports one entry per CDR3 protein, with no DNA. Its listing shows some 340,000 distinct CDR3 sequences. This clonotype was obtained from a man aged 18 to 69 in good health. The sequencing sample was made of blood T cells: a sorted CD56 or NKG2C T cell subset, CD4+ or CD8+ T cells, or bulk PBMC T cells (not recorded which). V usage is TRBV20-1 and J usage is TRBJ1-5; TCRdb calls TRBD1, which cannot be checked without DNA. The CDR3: CSASADRGGQPQHF.